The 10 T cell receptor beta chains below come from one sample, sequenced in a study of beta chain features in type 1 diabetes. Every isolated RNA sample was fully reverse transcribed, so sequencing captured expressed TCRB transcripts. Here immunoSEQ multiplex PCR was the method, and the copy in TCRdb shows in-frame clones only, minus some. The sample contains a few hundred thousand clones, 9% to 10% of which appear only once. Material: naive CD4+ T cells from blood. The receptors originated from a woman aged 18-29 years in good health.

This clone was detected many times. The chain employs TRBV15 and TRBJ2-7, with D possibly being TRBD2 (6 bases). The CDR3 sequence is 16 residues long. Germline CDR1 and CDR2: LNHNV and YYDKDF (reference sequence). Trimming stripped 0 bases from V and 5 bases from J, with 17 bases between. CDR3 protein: CATSRDPGRIGHEQYF. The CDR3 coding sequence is TGTGCCACCAGCAGAGATCCGGGGAGGATCGGCCACGAGCAGTACTTC.

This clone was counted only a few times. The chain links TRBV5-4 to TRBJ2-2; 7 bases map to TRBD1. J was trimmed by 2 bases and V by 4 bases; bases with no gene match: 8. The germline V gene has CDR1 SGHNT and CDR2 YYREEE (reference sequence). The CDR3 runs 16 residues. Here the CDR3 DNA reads TGTGCCAGCAGCAACATGGACAGGAGCAACACCGGGGAGCTGTTTTTT. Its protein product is CASSNMDRSNTGELFF. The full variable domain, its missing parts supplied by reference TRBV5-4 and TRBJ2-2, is ETGVTQSPTHLIKTRGQQVTLRCSSQSGHNTVSWYQQALGQGPQFIFQYYREEENGRGNFPPRFSGLQFPNYSSELNVNALELDDSALYLCASSNMDRSNTGELFFGEGSRLTVL.

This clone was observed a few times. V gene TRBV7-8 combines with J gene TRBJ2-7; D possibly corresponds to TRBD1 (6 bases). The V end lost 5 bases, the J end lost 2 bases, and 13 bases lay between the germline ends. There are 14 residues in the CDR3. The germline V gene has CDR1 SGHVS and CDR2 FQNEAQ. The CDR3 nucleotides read TGTGCCAGCAGCATCGGACAGAGTCCCTACGAGCAGTACTTC. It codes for CASSIGQSPYEQYF.

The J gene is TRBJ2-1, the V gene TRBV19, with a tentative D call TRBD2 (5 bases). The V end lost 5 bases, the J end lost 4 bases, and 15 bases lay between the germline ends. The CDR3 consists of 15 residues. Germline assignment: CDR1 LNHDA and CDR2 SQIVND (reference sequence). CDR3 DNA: TGTGCCAGTAGTGTATTTAGAGGGCTTTACAATGAGCAGTTCTTC. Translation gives CASSVFRGLYNEQFF. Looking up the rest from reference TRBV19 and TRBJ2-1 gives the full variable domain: DGGITQSPKYLFRKEGQNVTLSCEQNLNHDAMYWYRQDPGQGLRLIYYSQIVNDFQKGDIAEGYSVSREKKESFPLTVTSAQKNPTAFYLCASSVFRGLYNEQFFGPGTRLTVL.

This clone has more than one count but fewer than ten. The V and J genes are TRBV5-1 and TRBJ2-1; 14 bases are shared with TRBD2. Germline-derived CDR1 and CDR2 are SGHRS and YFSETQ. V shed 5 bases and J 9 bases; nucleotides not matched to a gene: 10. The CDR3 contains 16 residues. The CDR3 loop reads CASRETGTSGGGEQFF. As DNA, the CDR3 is TGCGCCAGCAGAGAAACCGGGACTAGCGGGGGCGGTGAGCAGTTCTTC.

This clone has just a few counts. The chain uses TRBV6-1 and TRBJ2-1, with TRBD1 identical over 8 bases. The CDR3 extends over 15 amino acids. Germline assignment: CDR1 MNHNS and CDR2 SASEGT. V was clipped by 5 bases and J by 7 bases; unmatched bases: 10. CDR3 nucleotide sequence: TGTGCCAGCAGTTCTCAGTCGGGACAGGTTAATGAGCAGTTCTTC. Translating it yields CASSSQSGQVNEQFF.

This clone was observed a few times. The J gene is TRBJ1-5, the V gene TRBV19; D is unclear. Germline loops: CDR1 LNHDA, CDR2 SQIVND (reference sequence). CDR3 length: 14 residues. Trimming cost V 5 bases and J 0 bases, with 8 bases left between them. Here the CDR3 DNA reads TGTGCCAGTAGTGTGAGGAATAGCAATCAGCCCCAGCATTTT. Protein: CASSVRNSNQPQHF.

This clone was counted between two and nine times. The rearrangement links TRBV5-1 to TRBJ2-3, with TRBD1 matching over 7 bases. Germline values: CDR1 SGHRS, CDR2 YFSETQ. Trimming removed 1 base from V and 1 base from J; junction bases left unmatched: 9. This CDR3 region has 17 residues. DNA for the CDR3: TGCGCCAGCAGCTTGCTAGCAAAAACAGGGGGCACAGATACGCAGTATTTT. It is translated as CASSLLAKTGGTDTQYF.

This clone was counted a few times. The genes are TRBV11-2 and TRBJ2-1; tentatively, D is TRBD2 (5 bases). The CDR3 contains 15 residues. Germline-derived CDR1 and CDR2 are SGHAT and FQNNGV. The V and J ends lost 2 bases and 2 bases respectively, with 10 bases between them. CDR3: CASSLPGVAYNEQFF. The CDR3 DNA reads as TGTGCCAGCAGCTTACCCGGGGTAGCCTACAATGAGCAGTTCTTC.

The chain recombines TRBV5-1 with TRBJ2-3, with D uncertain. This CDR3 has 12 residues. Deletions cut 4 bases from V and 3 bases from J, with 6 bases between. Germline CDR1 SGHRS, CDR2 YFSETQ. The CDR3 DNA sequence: TGCGCCAGCAGCAGAGAGACAGATACGCAGTATTTT. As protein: CASSRETDTQYF.